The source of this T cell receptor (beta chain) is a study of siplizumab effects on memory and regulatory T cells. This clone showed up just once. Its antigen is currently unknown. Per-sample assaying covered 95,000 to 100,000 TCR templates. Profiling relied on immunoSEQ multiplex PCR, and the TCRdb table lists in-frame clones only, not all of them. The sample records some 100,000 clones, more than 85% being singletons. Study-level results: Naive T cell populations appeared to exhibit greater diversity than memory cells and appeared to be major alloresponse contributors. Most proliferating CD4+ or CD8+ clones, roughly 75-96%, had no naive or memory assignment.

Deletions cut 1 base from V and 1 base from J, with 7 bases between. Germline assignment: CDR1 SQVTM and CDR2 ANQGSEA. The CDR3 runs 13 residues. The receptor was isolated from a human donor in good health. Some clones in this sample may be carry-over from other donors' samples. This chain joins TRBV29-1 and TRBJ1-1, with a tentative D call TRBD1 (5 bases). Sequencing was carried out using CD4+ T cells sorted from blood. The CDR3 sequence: CSVEGQKNTEAFF. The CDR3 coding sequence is TGCAGCGTTGAAGGACAGAAGAACACTGAAGCTTTCTTT.